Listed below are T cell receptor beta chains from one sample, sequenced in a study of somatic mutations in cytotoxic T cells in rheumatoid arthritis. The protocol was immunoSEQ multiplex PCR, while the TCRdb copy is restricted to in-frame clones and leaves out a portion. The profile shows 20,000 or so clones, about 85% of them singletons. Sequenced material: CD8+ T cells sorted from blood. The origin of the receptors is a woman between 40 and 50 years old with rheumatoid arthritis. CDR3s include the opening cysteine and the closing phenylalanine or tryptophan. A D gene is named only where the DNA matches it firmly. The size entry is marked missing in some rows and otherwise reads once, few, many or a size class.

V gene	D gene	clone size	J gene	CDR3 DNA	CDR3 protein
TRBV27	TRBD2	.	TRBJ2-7	TGTGCCAGCAGTTTATCGAGGACTAGCGTGTATCCCTACGAGCAGTACTTC	CASSLSRTSVYPYEQYF
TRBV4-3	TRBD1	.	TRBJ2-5	TGCGCCAGCAGCCGGGACAGGGGGCAAGAGACCCAGTACTTC	CASSRDRGQETQYF
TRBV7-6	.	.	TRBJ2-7	TGTGCCAGCAGCTTAGCGGCAGGGCCGTCTAACGAGCAGTACTTC	CASSLAAGPSNEQYF
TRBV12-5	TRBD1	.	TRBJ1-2	TGTGCTAGTGGTTTGGCGGGACAGGGGGTATTGGAGGGCTACACCTTC	CASGLAGQGVLEGYTF
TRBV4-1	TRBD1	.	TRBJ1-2	TGCGCCAGCAGCCAAGATTGGGGGACAGACCCCTTTGGCTACACCTTC	CASSQDWGTDPFGYTF
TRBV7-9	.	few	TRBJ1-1	TGTGCCAGCAGCCCCCTCCGGGAGGGACTGAACACTGAAGCTTTCTTT	CASSPLREGLNTEAFF
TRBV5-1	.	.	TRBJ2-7	TGCGCCAGCAGCGGGGGCACCTACGAGCAGTACTTC	CASSGGTYEQYF
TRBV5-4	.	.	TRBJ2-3	TGTGCCAGCAGCTTCGACTCTTATAGCACAGATACGCAGTATTTT	CASSFDSYSTDTQYF
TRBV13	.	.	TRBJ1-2	TGTGCCAGCAGCTTAGACAGGGTTTATGGCTACACCTTC	CASSLDRVYGYTF
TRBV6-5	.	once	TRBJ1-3	TGTGCCAGCAGTCCCTCTGCAGGTGGAAACACCATATATTTT	CASSPSAGGNTIYF
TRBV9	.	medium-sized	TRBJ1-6	TGTGCCAGCAGCGTAGGTGGGGAGAAGAGTTCACCCCTCCACTTT	CASSVGGEKSSPLHF
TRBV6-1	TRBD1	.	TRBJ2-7	TGTGCCAGCAGTGAAATTTCAGGGGGCCCCTACGAGCAGTACTTC	CASSEISGGPYEQYF
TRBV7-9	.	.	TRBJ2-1	TGTGCCAGCAGCTTCCTATTGGCGGATGAGCAGTTCTTC	CASSFLLADEQFF
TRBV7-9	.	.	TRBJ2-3	TGTGCCAGCAGCTCCCCGGACACCCAGTGGACAGATACGCAGTATTTT	CASSSPDTQWTDTQYF
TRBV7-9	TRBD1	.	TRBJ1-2	TGTGCCAGCAGCTCCTCAGCTGGACAGGGAGAGAACTATGGCTACACCTTC	CASSSSAGQGENYGYTF
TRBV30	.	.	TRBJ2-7	TGTGCCTGGAGCCCGACAGGCGGGTACGAGCAGTACTTC	CAWSPTGGYEQYF
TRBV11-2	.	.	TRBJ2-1	TGTGCCAGCAGCTTAGAACAGATTAATGAGCAGTTCTTC	CASSLEQINEQFF
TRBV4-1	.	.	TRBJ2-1	TGCGCCAGCAGCCAAGTGGGCTTGGATGAGCAGTTCTTC	CASSQVGLDEQFF
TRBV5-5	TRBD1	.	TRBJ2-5	TGTGCCAGCAGCTTGGGACAGGGTAGTGAGACCCAGTACTTC	CASSLGQGSETQYF
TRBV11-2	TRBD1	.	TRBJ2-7	TGTGCCAGCAGCTTCGGGACAGGAGGTAGCGAGCAGTACTTC	CASSFGTGGSEQYF
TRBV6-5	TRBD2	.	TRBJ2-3	TGTGCCAGCAGTTTAACCGGGACTAGCGGATCAGATACGCAGTATTTT	CASSLTGTSGSDTQYF
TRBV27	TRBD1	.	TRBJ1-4	TGTGCCAGCAGCGACAGGGGGGTAACTAATGAAAAACTGTTTTTT	CASSDRGVTNEKLFF
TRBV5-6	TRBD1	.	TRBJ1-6	TGTGCCAGCAGCGCTGGGACAGGGAGCTCCTATAATTCACCCCTCCACTTT	CASSAGTGSSYNSPLHF
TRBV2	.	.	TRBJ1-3	TGTGCCAGCAGGTGGGCAGCGGACACCATATATTTT	CASRWAADTIYF
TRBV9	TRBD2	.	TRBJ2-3	TGTGCCAGCAGCGCTGGCTTCGCTAGCGGGTTCACAGATACGCAGTATTTT	CASSAGFASGFTDTQYF
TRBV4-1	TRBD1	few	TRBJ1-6	TGTGCCAGCAGCCAACTACAGGGGGCAGGAAATTCACCCCTCCACTTT	CASSQLQGAGNSPLHF
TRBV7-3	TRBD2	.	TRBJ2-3	TGTGCCAGCTCTAGCGGAACTGCAGATACGCAGTATTTT	CASSSGTADTQYF
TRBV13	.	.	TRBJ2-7	TGTGCCAGCAGCCTAGGACAAGTCGAGCAGTACTTC	CASSLGQVEQYF
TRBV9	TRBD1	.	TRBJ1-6	TGTGCCAGCGGTATAGACCGGGACAGTGATAATTCACCCCTCCACTTT	CASGIDRDSDNSPLHF
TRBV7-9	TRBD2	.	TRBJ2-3	TGTGCCAGCAGCTTAGTAGGCGGGAGGGCCACCTCAGAGAGAGATACGCAGTATTTT	CASSLVGGRATSERDTQYF
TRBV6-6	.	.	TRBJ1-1	TGTGCCAGCACGCCGGACAGCCCCATGAACACTGAAGCTTTCTTT	CASTPDSPMNTEAFF
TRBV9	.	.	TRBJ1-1	TGTGCCAGCAGCGAGGGCCGAAGGGGGAGGGGAACTGAAGCTTTCTTT	CASSEGRRGRGTEAFF
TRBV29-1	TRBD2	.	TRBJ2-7	TGCAGCGTTGAGCGAGAAGCGGGGGCCTACGAGCAGTACTTC	CSVEREAGAYEQYF
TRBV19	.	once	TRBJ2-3	TGTGCCAGTAGTATAAGACAGGTACAAGATACGCAGTATTTT	CASSIRQVQDTQYF
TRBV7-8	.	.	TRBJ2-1	TGTGCCAGCAGCCTTTCCAATGAGCAGTTCTTC	CASSLSNEQFF
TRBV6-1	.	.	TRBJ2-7	TGTGCCTCACGCCCAGGGGATAAGTTCACCTACGAGCAGTACTTC	CASRPGDKFTYEQYF
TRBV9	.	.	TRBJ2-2	TGTGCCAGCAGCGCTTCCACCGGGGAGCTGTTTTTT	CASSASTGELFF
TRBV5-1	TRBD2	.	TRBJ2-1	TGCGCCAGCAGCTCTCACACTAGCGGGGGGGCATCCTACAATGAGCAGTTCTTC	CASSSHTSGGASYNEQFF
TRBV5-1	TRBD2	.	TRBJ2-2	TGCGCCAGCAGCTCCCCTAGCGGAGGGAGCCCCGGGGAGCTGTTTTTT	CASSSPSGGSPGELFF
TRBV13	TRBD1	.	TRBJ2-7	TGTGCCAGCAGCCCGCGGGACAGGGGTTACGAGCAGTACTTC	CASSPRDRGYEQYF
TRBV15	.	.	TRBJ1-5	TGTGCCACCAGCAGAGAGGGAGGGGGCAATCAGCCCCAGCATTTT	CATSREGGGNQPQHF